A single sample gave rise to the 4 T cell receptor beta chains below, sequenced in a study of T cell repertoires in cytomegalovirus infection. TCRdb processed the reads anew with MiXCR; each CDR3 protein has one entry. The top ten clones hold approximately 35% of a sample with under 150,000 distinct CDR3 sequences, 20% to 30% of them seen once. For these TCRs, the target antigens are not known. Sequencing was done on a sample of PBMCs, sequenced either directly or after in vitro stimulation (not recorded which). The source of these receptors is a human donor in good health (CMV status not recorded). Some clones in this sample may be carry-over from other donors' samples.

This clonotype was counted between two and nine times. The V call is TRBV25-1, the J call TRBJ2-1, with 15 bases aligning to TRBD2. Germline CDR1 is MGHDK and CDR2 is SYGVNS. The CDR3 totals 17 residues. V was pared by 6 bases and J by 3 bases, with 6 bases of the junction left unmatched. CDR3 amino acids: CASSSGLAGGYYNEQFF. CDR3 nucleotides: TGTGCCAGCAGCTCGGGACTAGCGGGAGGTTACTACAATGAGCAGTTCTTC.

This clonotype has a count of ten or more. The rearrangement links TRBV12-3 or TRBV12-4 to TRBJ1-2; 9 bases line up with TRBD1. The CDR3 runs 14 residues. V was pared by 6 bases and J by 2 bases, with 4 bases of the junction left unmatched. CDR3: CASSQGQGNYGYTF. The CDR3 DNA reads TGTGCCAGCAGCCAAGGACAGGGGAACTATGGCTACACCTTC.

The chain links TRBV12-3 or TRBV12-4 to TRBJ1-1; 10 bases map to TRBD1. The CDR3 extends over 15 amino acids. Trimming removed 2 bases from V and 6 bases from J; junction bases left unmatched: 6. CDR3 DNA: TGTGCCAGCAGTTTAATGGGACAGGGGCTATCTGAAGCTTTCTTT. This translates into CASSLMGQGLSEAFF.

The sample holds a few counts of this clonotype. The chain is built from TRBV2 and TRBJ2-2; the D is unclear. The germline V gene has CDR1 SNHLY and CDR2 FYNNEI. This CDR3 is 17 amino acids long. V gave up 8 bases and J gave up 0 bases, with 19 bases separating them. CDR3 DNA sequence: TGTGCCAGCTCAAGGACGGCCCTCACCTCGAACACCGGGGAGCTGTTTTTT. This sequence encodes CASSRTALTSNTGELFF.